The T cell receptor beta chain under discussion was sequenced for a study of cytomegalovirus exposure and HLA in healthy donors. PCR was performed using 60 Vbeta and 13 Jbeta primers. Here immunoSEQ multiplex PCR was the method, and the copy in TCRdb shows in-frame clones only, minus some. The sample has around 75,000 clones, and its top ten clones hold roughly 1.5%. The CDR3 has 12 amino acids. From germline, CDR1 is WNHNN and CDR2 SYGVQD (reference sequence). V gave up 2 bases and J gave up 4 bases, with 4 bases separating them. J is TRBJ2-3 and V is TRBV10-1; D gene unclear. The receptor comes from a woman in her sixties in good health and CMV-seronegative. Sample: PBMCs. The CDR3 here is CASSEDSDTQYF. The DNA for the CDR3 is TGCGCCAGCAGTGAGGACTCAGATACGCAGTATTTT.